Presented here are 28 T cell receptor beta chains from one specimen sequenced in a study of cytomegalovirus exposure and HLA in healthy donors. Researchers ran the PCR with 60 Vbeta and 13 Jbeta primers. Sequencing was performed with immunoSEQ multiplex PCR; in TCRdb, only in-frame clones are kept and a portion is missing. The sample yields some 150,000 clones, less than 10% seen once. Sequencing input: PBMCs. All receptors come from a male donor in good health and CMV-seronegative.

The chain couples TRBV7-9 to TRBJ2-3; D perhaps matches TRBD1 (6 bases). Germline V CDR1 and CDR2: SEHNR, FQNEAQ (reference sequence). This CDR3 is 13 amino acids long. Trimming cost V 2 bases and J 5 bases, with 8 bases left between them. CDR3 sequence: CASSLPGEDTQYF. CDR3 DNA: TGTGCCAGCAGCTTACCAGGGGAAGATACGCAGTATTTT.

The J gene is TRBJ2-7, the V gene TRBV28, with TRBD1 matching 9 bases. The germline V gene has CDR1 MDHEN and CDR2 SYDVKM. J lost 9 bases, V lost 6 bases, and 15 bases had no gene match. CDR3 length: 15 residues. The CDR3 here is CASSLSGTGPSGQYF. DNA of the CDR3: TGTGCCAGCAGCCTATCCGGGACAGGGCCGTCGGGGCAGTACTTC.

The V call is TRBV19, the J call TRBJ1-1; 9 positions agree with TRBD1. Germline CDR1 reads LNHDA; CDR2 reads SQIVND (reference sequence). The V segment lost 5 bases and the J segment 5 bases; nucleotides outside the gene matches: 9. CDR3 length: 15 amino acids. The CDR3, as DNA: TGTGCCAGTAGTCACCCTAACAGGGGGCAGACTGAAGCTTTCTTT. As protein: CASSHPNRGQTEAFF.

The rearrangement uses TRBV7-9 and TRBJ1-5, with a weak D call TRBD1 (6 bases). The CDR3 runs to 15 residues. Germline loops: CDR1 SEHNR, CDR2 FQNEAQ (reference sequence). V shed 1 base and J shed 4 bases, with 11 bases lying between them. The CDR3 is CASSLEDSRNQPQHF. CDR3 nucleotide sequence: TGTGCCAGCAGCTTAGAGGACAGTCGAAATCAGCCCCAGCATTTT.

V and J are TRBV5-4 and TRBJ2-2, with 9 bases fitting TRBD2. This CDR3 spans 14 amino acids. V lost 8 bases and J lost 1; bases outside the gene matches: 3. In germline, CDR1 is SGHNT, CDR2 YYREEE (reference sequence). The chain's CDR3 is CASRRGGNTGELFF. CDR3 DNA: TGTGCCAGTAGGCGGGGGGGGAACACCGGGGAGCTGTTTTTT.

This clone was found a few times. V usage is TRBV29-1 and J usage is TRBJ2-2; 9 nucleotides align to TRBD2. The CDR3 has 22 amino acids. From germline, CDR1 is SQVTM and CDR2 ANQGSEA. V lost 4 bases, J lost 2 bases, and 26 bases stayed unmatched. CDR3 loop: CSVGGPWGGGMSGRPNTGELFF. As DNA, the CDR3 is TGCAGCGTTGGGGGCCCCTGGGGCGGGGGAATGAGCGGGAGGCCTAACACCGGGGAGCTGTTTTTT.

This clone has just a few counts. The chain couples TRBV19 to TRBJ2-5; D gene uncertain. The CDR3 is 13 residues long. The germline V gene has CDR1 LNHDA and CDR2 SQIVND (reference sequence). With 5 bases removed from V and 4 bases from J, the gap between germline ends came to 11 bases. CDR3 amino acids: CASSPVSRETQYF. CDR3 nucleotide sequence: TGTGCCAGTAGTCCGGTCTCAAGAGAGACCCAGTACTTC.

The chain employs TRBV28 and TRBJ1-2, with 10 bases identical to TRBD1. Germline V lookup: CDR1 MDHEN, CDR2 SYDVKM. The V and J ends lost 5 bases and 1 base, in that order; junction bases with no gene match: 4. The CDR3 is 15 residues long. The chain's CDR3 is CASSTTGGHNYGYTF. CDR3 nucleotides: TGTGCCAGCAGTACGACAGGGGGCCATAACTATGGCTACACCTTC.

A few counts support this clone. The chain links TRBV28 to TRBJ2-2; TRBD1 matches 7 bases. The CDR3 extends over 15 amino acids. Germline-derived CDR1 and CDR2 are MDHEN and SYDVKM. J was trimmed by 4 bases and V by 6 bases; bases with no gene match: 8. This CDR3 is CASRQDRLSTGELFF. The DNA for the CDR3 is TGTGCCAGCAGGCAGGACAGGCTTTCCACCGGGGAGCTGTTTTTT.

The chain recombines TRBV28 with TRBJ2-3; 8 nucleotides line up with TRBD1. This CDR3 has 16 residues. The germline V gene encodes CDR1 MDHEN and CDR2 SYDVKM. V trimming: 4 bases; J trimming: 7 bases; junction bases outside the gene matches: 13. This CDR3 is CASSSAGTGILNTQYF. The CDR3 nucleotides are TGTGCCAGCAGTTCCGCCGGGACAGGCATTCTAAATACGCAGTATTTT.

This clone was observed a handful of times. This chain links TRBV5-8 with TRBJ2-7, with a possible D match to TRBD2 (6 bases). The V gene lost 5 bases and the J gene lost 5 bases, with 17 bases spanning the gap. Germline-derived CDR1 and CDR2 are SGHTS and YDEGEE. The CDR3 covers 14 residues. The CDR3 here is CASRDFGSPDEQYF. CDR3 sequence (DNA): TGTGCCAGCAGGGATTTCGGGAGTCCGGACGAGCAGTACTTC.

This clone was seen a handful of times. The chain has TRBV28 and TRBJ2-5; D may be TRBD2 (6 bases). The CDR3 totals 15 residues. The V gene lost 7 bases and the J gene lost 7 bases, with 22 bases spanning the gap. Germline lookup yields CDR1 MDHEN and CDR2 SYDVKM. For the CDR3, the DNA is TGTGCCAGCACAGGAGGGGCGATCCAAGAGACGACCCAGTACTTC. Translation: CASTGGAIQETTQYF.

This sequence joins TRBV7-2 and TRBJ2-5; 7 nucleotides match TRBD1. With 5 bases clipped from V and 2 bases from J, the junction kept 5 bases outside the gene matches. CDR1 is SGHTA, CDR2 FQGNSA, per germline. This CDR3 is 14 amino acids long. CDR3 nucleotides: TGTGCCAGCAGCGTATGGGACAGACAAGAGACCCAGTACTTC. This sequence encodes CASSVWDRQETQYF. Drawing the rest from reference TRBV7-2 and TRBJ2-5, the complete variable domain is GAGVSQSPSNKVTEKGKDVELRCDPISGHTALYWYRQSLGQGLEFLIYFQGNSAPDKSGLPSDRFSAERTGGSVSTLTIQRTQQEDSAVYLCASSVWDRQETQYFGPGTRLLVL.

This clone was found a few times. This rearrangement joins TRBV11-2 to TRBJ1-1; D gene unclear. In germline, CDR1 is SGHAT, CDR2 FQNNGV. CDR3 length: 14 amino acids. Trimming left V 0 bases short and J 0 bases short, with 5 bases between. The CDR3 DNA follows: TGTGCCAGCAGCTTAGAGGCGGTGAACACTGAAGCTTTCTTT. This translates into CASSLEAVNTEAFF.

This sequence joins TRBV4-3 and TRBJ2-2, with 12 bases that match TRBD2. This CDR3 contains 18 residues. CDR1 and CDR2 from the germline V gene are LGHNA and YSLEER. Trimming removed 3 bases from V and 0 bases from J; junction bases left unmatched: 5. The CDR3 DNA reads TGCGCCAGCAGCCAGGGTACTAGCGGGGGGACGAACACCGGGGAGCTGTTTTTT. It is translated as CASSQGTSGGTNTGELFF.

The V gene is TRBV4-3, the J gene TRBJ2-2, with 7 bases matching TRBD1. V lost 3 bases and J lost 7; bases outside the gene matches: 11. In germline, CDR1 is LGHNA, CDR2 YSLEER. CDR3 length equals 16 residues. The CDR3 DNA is TGCGCCAGCAGCCAGGCCCCAGAGGGGGCGGTCGGGGAGCTGTTTTTT. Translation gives CASSQAPEGAVGELFF.

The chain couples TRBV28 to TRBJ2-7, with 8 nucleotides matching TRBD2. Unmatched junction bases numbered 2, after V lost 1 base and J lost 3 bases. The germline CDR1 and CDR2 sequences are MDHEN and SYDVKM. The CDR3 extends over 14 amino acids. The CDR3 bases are TGTGCCAGCAGTTTATCCCTAGCGGGCTACGAGCAGTACTTC. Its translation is CASSLSLAGYEQYF.

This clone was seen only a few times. The CDR3 bases are TGTGCCAGCACACCTCGCACGGCAGGGGAAGAGACCCAGTACTTC. It translates to CASTPRTAGEETQYF. V gene TRBV6-1 combines with J gene TRBJ2-5; perhaps TRBD1 as D (6 bases). The CDR3 sequence is 15 residues long. The V end lost 7 bases, the J end lost 3 bases, and 18 bases lay between the germline ends. CDR1 and CDR2 (germline): MNHNS, SASEGT.

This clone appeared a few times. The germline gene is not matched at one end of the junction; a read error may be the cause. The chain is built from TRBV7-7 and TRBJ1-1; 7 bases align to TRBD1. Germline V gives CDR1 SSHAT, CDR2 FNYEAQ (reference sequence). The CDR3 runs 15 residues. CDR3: CASRGRLGGITEAFF. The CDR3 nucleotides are TGTGCTAGCAGGGGCCGGTTAGGGGGCATCACTGAAGCTTTCTTT.

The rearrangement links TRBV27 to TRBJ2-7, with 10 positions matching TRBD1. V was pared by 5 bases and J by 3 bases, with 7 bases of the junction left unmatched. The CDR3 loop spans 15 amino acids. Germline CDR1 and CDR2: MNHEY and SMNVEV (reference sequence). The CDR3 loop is CASSPGTGVIYEQYF. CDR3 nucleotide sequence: TGTGCCAGCAGTCCCGGGACAGGGGTTATCTACGAGCAGTACTTC.

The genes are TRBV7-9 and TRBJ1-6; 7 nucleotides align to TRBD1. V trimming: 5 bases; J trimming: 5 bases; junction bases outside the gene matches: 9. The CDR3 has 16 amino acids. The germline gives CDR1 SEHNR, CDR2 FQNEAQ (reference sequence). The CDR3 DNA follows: TGTGCCAGCAGCCCTGGGACAGCTCAAAATAATTCACCCCTCCACTTT. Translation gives CASSPGTAQNNSPLHF. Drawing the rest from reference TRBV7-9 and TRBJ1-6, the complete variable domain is DTGVSQNPRHKITKRGQNVTFRCDPISEHNRLYWYRQTLGQGPEFLTYFQNEAQLEKSRLLSDRFSAERPKGSFSTLEIQRTEQGDSAMYLCASSPGTAQNNSPLHFGNGTRLTVT.

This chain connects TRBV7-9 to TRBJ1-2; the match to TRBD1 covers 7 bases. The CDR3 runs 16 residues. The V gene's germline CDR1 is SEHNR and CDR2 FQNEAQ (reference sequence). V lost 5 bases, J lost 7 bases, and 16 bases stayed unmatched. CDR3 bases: TGTGCCAGCAGCCTATGGGGGACAGCTGTAGGAGGTGGCTACACCTTC. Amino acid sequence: CASSLWGTAVGGGYTF.

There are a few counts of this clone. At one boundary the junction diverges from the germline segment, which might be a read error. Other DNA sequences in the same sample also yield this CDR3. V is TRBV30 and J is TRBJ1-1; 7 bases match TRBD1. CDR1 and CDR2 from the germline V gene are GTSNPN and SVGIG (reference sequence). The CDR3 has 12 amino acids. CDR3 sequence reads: CAHLKGAWGAFF. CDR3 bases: TGTGCCCACCTGAAGGGGGCGTGGGGAGCTTTTTTT.

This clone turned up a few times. DNA of the CDR3: TGTGCCATCAGTGAAGGGGCTTCTAGGGCAAATCAGCCCCAGCATTTT. Translated, it gives CAISEGASRANQPQHF. The V and J genes are TRBV10-3 and TRBJ1-5; tentatively, D is TRBD1 (5 bases). The CDR3 consists of 16 residues. V was trimmed by 3 bases and J by 4 bases, leaving 16 bases between them. CDR1 is ENHRY and CDR2 is SYGVKD in the germline V gene.

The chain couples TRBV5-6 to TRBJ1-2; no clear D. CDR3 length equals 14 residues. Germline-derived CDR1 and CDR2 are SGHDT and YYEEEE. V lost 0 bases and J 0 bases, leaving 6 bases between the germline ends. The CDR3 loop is CASSLGQANYGYTF. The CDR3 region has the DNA TGTGCCAGCAGCTTGGGGCAGGCTAACTATGGCTACACCTTC.

CDR3 protein: CASSTSRGTGELFF. The CDR3 nucleotides read TGTGCCAGCAGCACCTCTCGGGGGACTGGGGAGCTGTTTTTT. The chain combines TRBV11-2 with TRBJ2-2; a weak D match, TRBD2 (6 bases). Trimming removed 5 bases at V and 8 bases at J, with 15 bases between. The CDR3 runs to 14 residues. CDR1 and CDR2 from the germline V gene are SGHAT and FQNNGV.

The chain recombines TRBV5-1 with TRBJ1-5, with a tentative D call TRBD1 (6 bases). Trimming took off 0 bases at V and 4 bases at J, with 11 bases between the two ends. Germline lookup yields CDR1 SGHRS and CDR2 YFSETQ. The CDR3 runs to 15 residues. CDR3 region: CASSLGTGRNQPQHF. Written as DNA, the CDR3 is TGCGCCAGCAGCTTGGGTACAGGGAGAAATCAGCCCCAGCATTTT.

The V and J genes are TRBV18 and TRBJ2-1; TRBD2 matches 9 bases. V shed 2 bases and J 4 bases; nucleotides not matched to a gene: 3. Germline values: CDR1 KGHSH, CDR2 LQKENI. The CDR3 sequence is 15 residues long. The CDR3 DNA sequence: TGTGCCAGCTCACCATGGACTAGCGCATACAATGAGCAGTTCTTC. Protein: CASSPWTSAYNEQFF. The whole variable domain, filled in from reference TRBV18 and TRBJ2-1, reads NAGVMQNPRHLVRRRGQEARLRCSPMKGHSHVYWYRQLPEEGLKFMVYLQKENIIDESGMPKERFSAEFPKEGPSILRIQQVVRGDSAAYFCASSPWTSAYNEQFFGPGTRLTVL.